This T cell receptor (beta chain) was sequenced during a study of OX40 agonist ivuxolimab in advanced cancers. Study-wide context: Patients treated during dose escalation were battling hepatocellular carcinoma, melanoma, renal cell or head and neck cancer.

The repertoire was sequenced with immunoSEQ multiplex PCR; TCRdb's copy has only in-frame clones and lacks some. The data show about 76,000 clones, about 88% seen once. Overall study findings and caveats: The study found that CD8+ T cells averaged more expanded clones than CD4+.

This CDR3 contains 16 residues. Germline values: CDR1 SGHTA, CDR2 FQGNSA. The V gene end was trimmed by 6 bases and the J gene end by 5 bases; junction bases not matched to a gene: 10. Autoimmune disease history or systemic immunosuppression led to patient exclusion. Turning to this clone: Its antigen is unidentified.

This TCR derives from an adult with an advanced solid tumor such as melanoma, head and neck, liver or kidney cancer. The sequences come from CD4+ or CD8+ T cells sorted from blood, collected in a trial of the OX40 agonist ivuxolimab. V and J are TRBV7-2 and TRBJ2-5; TRBD2 matches 12 bases. CDR3 sequence: CASRASSGGAWETQYF. Written as DNA, the CDR3 is TGTGCCAGCAGGGCCTCTAGCGGGGGGGCGTGGGAGACCCAGTACTTC.